A single sample is the source of the 27 T cell receptor beta chains below, sequenced in a study of T cells in women clearing cervical HPV infection. Method: immunoSEQ multiplex PCR; TCRdb's copy keeps in-frame clones and lacks some. The sample holds under 50,000 clones. The sample consisted of blood buffy coat. Receptors were obtained from a woman between 18 and 69 years old with a cervical HPV16 infection that either progressed to CIN3+ or cleared (not recorded which).

This clone is classed as medium-sized (0.01 to 0.1%) by frequency. The read halts 3 residues ahead of the CDR3 end, with the missing end drawn from the germline J gene. The genes are TRBV18 and TRBJ2-5; D unresolved. CDR1 is KGHSH and CDR2 is LQKENI in the germline V gene. This CDR3 has 15 residues. Trimming stripped 0 bases from V and 5 bases from J, with 13 bases between. CDR3 bases read: TGTGCCAGCTCACCACCAGCGCGGATTAGGGAGACC. Its translation: CASSPPARIRET. The entire CDR3 is CASSPPARIRETQYF.

As for this clone: The CDR3 goes on 3 residues after the read ends, and that part is filled in from the germline J gene. The V call is TRBV7-9, the J call TRBJ1-2; D is perhaps TRBD1 (6 bases). Germline loops: CDR1 SEHNR, CDR2 FQNEAQ (reference sequence). This CDR3 has 13 residues. The DNA read from the CDR3 is TGTGCCAGCAGCCCGGACAGATTCTACGAC. It yields the protein CASSPDRFYD. The CDR3 as a whole reads CASSPDRFYDYTF.

Points on this clone: Coverage ceases 3 residues before the CDR3 finishes, and the germline J gene fills in the end. V usage is TRBV19 and J usage is TRBJ2-3, with a tentative D call TRBD2 (5 bases). CDR3 size: 14 residues. The germline CDR1 and CDR2 sequences are LNHDA and SQIVND (reference sequence). V gave up 7 bases and J gave up 1 base, with 12 bases separating them. This CDR3 reads CASTARTGTDTQYF. The DNA read from the CDR3 is TGTGCCAGTACGGCGCGGACTGGCACAGATACG. Full variable domain (missing parts from reference TRBV19 and TRBJ2-3): DGGITQSPKYLFRKEGQNVTLSCEQNLNHDAMYWYRQDPGQGLRLIYYSQIVNDFQKGDIAEGYSVSREKKESFPLTVTSAQKNPTAFYLCASTARTGTDTQYFGPGTRLTVL.

As concerns this clone: The CDR3 end is not reached by the read, which stops 3 residues before it; the germline J gene fills it in. The chain employs TRBV7-2 and TRBJ2-1; TRBD2 agrees at 10 bases. The CDR3 length is 17 residues. V was clipped by 0 bases and J by 0 bases; unmatched bases: 2. Germline V gene sequence: CDR1 SGHTA, CDR2 FQGNSA. CDR3 loop: CASSLASSGSSYNEQFF. The DNA read from the CDR3 is TGTGCCAGCAGCTTAGCGTCTAGCGGGAGCTCCTACAATGAG.

Worth noting for this clone: The read falls 3 residues short of the CDR3 end, and the missing part is taken from the germline J gene. The V call is TRBV19, the J call TRBJ1-2, with TRBD1 identical over 8 bases. This CDR3 contains 15 residues. The V gene's germline CDR1 is LNHDA and CDR2 SQIVND (reference sequence). The sequenced part of the CDR3 DNA is TGTGCCAGTAGCCCGCAGGGGGCGGGTGCTTGGGAC. As protein: CASSPQGAGAWD. The whole CDR3 protein is CASSPQGAGAWDYTF.

A word on this clone: The CDR3 end falls 3 residues outside the read, so it is completed with the germline J gene. The chain combines TRBV20-1 with TRBJ2-7; D may be TRBD2 (6 bases). CDR1 DFQATT and CDR2 SNEGSKA come from the germline V gene (reference sequence). This CDR3 spans 17 amino acids. Deletions cut 3 bases from V and 0 bases from J, with 21 bases between. Partial CDR3 DNA: TGCAGTGCTAGGGACGCTCTGGAGCGGGCGTACTCCTACGAG. This gives the protein CSARDALERAYSYE. The full-length CDR3 reads as CSARDALERAYSYEQYF.

Remarks on this clone: Read sequence stops 3 residues before the CDR3 end, and the germline J gene provides the missing end. The chain joins TRBV13 to TRBJ1-2; TRBD1 agrees at 7 bases. The CDR3 loop spans 14 amino acids. Germline V gene data show CDR1 as PRHDT and CDR2 as FYEKMQ (reference sequence). The CDR3 sequence is CASSLTDRVETYTF. The CDR3 DNA, read in part, is TGTGCCAGCAGCTTAACTGACAGGGTTGAGACC.

A note on this clone: The read finishes 3 residues shy of the CDR3 end, and the germline J gene is used to complete it. V and J are TRBV19 and TRBJ2-4; possibly TRBD1 for D (5 bases). From germline, CDR1 is LNHDA and CDR2 SQIVND (reference sequence). The CDR3 loop spans 13 amino acids. Trimming removed 11 bases from V and 7 bases from J, with 18 bases in between. CDR3 DNA (partial): TGTGCCTCCCGAGGACAAACGCTGAACATT. Its translation: CASRGQTLNI. The full-length CDR3 reads as CASRGQTLNIQYF.

As regards this clone: The DNA ends 3 residues before the CDR3 does, and the rest of the CDR3 is filled in from the germline J gene. The genes are TRBV7-2 and TRBJ1-1, with 7 nucleotides matching TRBD1. V dropped 5 bases and J dropped 0; count of bases not matched to a gene: 3. Germline V gene data show CDR1 as SGHTA and CDR2 as FQGNSA. This CDR3 comprises 14 residues. The CDR3 bases that were read are TGTGCCAGCAGCAGGGACAGCTTGAACACTGAA. It yields the protein CASSRDSLNTE. The whole CDR3 is CASSRDSLNTEAFF.

Concerning this clone: Sequencing ends 3 residues short of the CDR3 end; the germline J gene provides the rest. The V gene is TRBV19, the J gene TRBJ1-1, with 8 bases identical to TRBD1. Germline-derived CDR1 and CDR2 are LNHDA and SQIVND (reference sequence). The CDR3 extends over 15 amino acids. The V and J ends lost 5 bases and 4 bases, in that order; junction bases with no gene match: 9. The DNA read from the CDR3 is TGTGCCAGTAGTCCCCCCGAGACAGGGGTCACTGAA. Translation gives CASSPPETGVTE. The full-length CDR3 reads as CASSPPETGVTEAFF.

As concerns this clone: The CDR3 goes on 3 residues after the read ends, and that part is filled in from the germline J gene. This rearrangement joins TRBV12-3 or TRBV12-4 to TRBJ2-1; the D is unclear. This CDR3 contains 15 residues. Trimming took off 5 bases at V and 0 bases at J, with 11 bases between the two ends. The DNA read from the CDR3 is TGTGCCAGCAGTCGCGACTGGAGCTCCTACAATGAG. Protein: CASSRDWSSYNE. The complete CDR3 reads CASSRDWSSYNEQFF.

As for this clone: Read coverage stops 3 residues before the CDR3 terminus; the germline J gene supplies the remainder. The chain carries TRBV20-1 and TRBJ2-7; TRBD1 is a possible D gene (6 bases). The germline gives CDR1 DFQATT, CDR2 SNEGSKA (reference sequence). Trimming shortened V by 6 bases and J by 0 bases, and 15 bases separated the two germline ends. The CDR3 has 14 residues. The part of the CDR3 DNA that was read is TGCAGTGCCACCTATAGGGGGTACTCCTACGAG. It encodes CSATYRGYSYE. In full, the CDR3 reads CSATYRGYSYEQYF.

Of note for this clone: The read is 3 residues too short to cover the CDR3 end, so that end is filled in from the germline J gene. The chain links TRBV7-2 to TRBJ2-3; D is possibly TRBD2 (5 bases). CDR3 length: 14 amino acids. From germline, CDR1 is SGHTA and CDR2 FQGNSA. Between the trimmed V and J ends, which lost 5 bases and 6 bases, there was a span of 15 bases. The CDR3 spells CASSLDSPPDTQYF. CDR3 DNA, as far as it was read: TGTGCCAGCAGCCTGGACTCCCCACCGGATACG.

In the case of this clone: The CDR3 is cut off 3 residues early in the read; its end comes from the germline J gene. The genes are TRBV19 and TRBJ2-7; 8 nucleotides agree with TRBD1. With 8 bases clipped from V and 1 base from J, the junction kept 4 bases outside the gene matches. This CDR3 is 13 amino acids long. Germline V CDR1 and CDR2: LNHDA, SQIVND (reference sequence). The CDR3 DNA, read in part, is TGTGCCAGTCTCGACAGGGGATCCTACGAG. Its protein product is CASLDRGSYE. The CDR3 reads in full as CASLDRGSYEQYF. The full variable domain, completed using reference TRBV19 and TRBJ2-7, is DGGITQSPKYLFRKEGQNVTLSCEQNLNHDAMYWYRQDPGQGLRLIYYSQIVNDFQKGDIAEGYSVSREKKESFPLTVTSAQKNPTAFYLCASLDRGSYEQYFGPGTRLTVT.

In the case of this clone: With the read ending 3 residues before the CDR3 end, the germline J gene is used to fill in that end. The chain has TRBV7-6 and TRBJ2-5, with 9 bases lining up with TRBD1. The CDR3 is 17 residues long. J gave up 5 bases and V 5 bases, and 15 bases lay outside the gene matches. Germline-derived CDR1 and CDR2 are SGHVS and FNYEAQ. The CDR3: CASSPRGQGMVGETQYF. The DNA read from the CDR3 is TGTGCCAGCAGCCCGAGGGGACAGGGAATGGTTGGGGAGACC.

As for this clone: The read terminates 3 residues before the CDR3 end, so the remaining end is supplied by the germline J gene. This chain links TRBV7-9 with TRBJ2-1; a weak D match, TRBD1 (5 bases). V was clipped by 5 bases and J by 5 bases, with 16 bases between them. The CDR3 loop spans 15 amino acids. Germline V gene sequence: CDR1 SEHNR, CDR2 FQNEAQ (reference sequence). CDR3 region: CASSPLWGLNNEQFF. Partial CDR3 DNA: TGTGCCAGCAGCCCTTTGTGGGGCCTTAACAATGAG.

Comments on this clone: The missing CDR3 end, 3 residues past where the read stops, is filled in from the germline J gene. This sequence joins TRBV11-2 and TRBJ1-2; 7 bases fit TRBD1. With 4 bases clipped from V and 7 bases from J, the junction kept 0 bases outside the gene matches. The CDR3 length is 11 residues. The germline gives CDR1 SGHAT, CDR2 FQNNGV. Partial CDR3 DNA: TGTGCCAGCAGCTACAGGGGTGGC. It specifies CASSYRGG. In full, the CDR3 is CASSYRGGYTF.

As for this clone: The CDR3 end lies 3 residues beyond the end of the read and is filled in from the germline J gene. The chain joins TRBV6-1 to TRBJ1-3; D might be TRBD1 (6 bases). The CDR3 extends over 15 amino acids. Trimming stripped 2 bases from V and 3 bases from J, with 11 bases between. Germline V gene data show CDR1 as MNHNS and CDR2 as SASEGT. CDR3 in amino acids: CASSERQVFGNTIYF. The sequenced part of the CDR3 DNA is TGTGCCAGCAGTGAAAGACAGGTCTTTGGAAACACC.

Of note for this clone: The read is 3 residues too short to cover the CDR3 end, so that end is filled in from the germline J gene. The J gene is TRBJ2-1, the V gene TRBV7-3; TRBD2 might be the D (6 bases). This CDR3 region has 16 residues. Per germline, CDR1 SGHTA and CDR2 FQGTGA. V gave up 2 bases and J gave up 0 bases, with 11 bases separating them. Incomplete CDR3 DNA: TGTGCCAGCAGCTTACTCGGGGGTGTCTCCTACAATGAG. It is translated as CASSLLGGVSYNE. The complete CDR3 reads CASSLLGGVSYNEQFF.

A note on this clone: The read ends 3 residues shy of where the CDR3 ends; the end is completed using the germline J gene. The chain has TRBV19 and TRBJ2-1, with 11 bases identical to TRBD2. The length of the CDR3 is 17 residues. Germline-derived CDR1 and CDR2 are LNHDA and SQIVND (reference sequence). V trimming: 3 bases; J trimming: 2 bases; junction bases outside the gene matches: 6. Partial CDR3 DNA: TGTGCCAGTAGTATGGGGTCTAGCGGGGGGACCTACAATGAG. Protein sequence: CASSMGSSGGTYNE. The CDR3 in its entirety is CASSMGSSGGTYNEQFF.

A word on this clone: From the germline J gene comes the end of the CDR3, since the read stops 3 residues before it. The genes are TRBV30 and TRBJ1-5, with D possibly TRBD1 on 6 matching bases. Trimming took 5 bases from V and 6 from J, leaving 11 bases between them. The CDR3 extends over 12 amino acids. Germline CDR1 GTSNPN, CDR2 SVGIG (reference sequence). Partial CDR3 DNA: TGTGCCTGGTGTTCACAGGGTCAGCCC. Protein product: CAWCSQGQP. The full CDR3 reads CAWCSQGQPQHF.

This CDR3 is CASSLGGVRPQHF. The DNA read from the CDR3 is TGTGCCAGCAGTTTAGGAGGGGTAAGGCCC. The rearrangement links TRBV12-3 or TRBV12-4 to TRBJ1-5, with D tentatively TRBD1 (5 bases). The read halts 3 residues ahead of the CDR3 end, with the missing end drawn from the germline J gene. Trimming took off 1 base at V and 9 bases at J, with 10 bases between the two ends. The CDR3 totals 13 residues.

As to this clone: The read comes to an end 3 residues before the CDR3 does, leaving the germline J gene to fill in the end. This sequence joins TRBV19 and TRBJ2-4, with 7 positions matching TRBD1. CDR1 and CDR2 from the germline V gene are LNHDA and SQIVND (reference sequence). The CDR3 loop spans 14 amino acids. The CDR3 reads CASSSQGVSYGQYF. The part of the CDR3 DNA that was read is TGTGCCAGTAGTTCCCAGGGGGTGAGCTATGGT.

CDR3 bases read: TGCAGCGTTCTAGGCAGGGGGCTGACTGAA. This sequence encodes CSVLGRGLTE. The whole CDR3 reads CSVLGRGLTEAFF. This chain uses TRBV29-1 with TRBJ1-1; 8 bases line up with TRBD1. The read ends 3 residues before the CDR3 terminus; that terminus is restored from the germline J gene. J gave up 5 bases and V 5 bases, and 7 bases lay outside the gene matches. The CDR3 is 13 residues long. Germline CDR1 SQVTM, CDR2 ANQGSEA. Full variable domain (remainder filled in from reference TRBV29-1 and TRBJ1-1): SAVISQKPSRDICQRGTSLTIQCQVDSQVTMMFWYRQQPGQSLTLIATANQGSEATYESGFVIDKFPISRPNLTFSTLTVSNMSPEDSSIYLCSVLGRGLTEAFFGQGTRLTVV.

As for this clone: The read comes to an end 3 residues before the CDR3 does, leaving the germline J gene to fill in the end. This chain uses TRBV20-1 with TRBJ2-3; 9 nucleotides agree with TRBD2. After removal of 0 bases from V and 0 bases from J, the junction contained 10 bases not matched to a gene. Germline V gene lookup returns CDR1 DFQATT and CDR2 SNEGSKA (reference sequence). CDR3 length: 18 residues. Here the CDR3 reads CSARDLVAGVASTDTQYF. The covered CDR3 bases are TGCAGTGCTAGAGATTTGGTAGCGGGAGTTGCGAGCACAGATACG.

In regard to this clone: Read coverage stops 3 residues before the CDR3 terminus; the germline J gene supplies the remainder. The chain combines TRBV29-1 with TRBJ1-2; tentative D call: TRBD1 (6 bases). This CDR3 contains 12 residues. The ends were cut back, 5 bases at V and 1 base at J, with 8 bases in the middle. Germline V lookup: CDR1 SQVTM, CDR2 ANQGSEA. The sequenced CDR3 bases are TGCAGCGTTTGGACAGTTAACTATGGC. Translating gives CSVWTVNYG. The complete CDR3 reads CSVWTVNYGYTF.

With regard to this clone: The DNA ends 3 residues before the CDR3 does, and the rest of the CDR3 is filled in from the germline J gene. V is TRBV19 and J is TRBJ1-1; tentative D call: TRBD1 (6 bases). V was pared by 10 bases and J by 0 bases, with 21 bases between. The CDR3 consists of 16 residues. Germline values: CDR1 LNHDA, CDR2 SQIVND (reference sequence). The CDR3 bases that were read are TGTGCCAACCCGATTAGAGGAACAGGGATGAACACTGAA. It codes for CANPIRGTGMNTE. The CDR3, in full, reads CANPIRGTGMNTEAFF.